Following are 15 T cell receptor beta chains from one sample sequenced in a study of tissue T cells after allogeneic stem cell transplantation (dated by TCRdb to 2022 to 2024). The library was made by the immunoSEQ multiplex PCR assay. TCRdb limited this immuneACCESS table to in-frame rearrangements with V and J called. A share of clones is missing; checked studies link under half to unresolved V genes, and the rest is unexplained. The sample table records roughly 8,900 clones; about half of these occur just once. The ten largest clonotypes hold 6% to 8% of the sample. The label giving this sample's time point can be read as: mouse harvest day 7 after allogeneic transplant. Each mouse graft, delivered by tail vein injection, combined 10^6 splenic CD5+ T cells with 10^7 T-cell-depleted bone marrow cells. The sequenced material came from gut tissue. The receptors come from a female BALB/c mouse given C57BL/6 T cells with graft-versus-host disease after an allogeneic hematopoietic cell transplant.

Regarding this clone: Germline and genes: mouse. The CDR3 extends 1 residue past the end of the read, so its final part is completed from the germline J gene. The chain joins TRBV19 to TRBJ2-5; D perhaps matches TRBD1 (6 bases). The V gene lost 7 bases and the J gene lost 0 bases, with 9 bases spanning the gap. CDR3 length: 13 amino acids. Germline V CDR1 and CDR2: FNHDT, SITEND (reference sequence). The DNA read from the CDR3 is TGTGCCAGCGGGACAATTAACCAAGACACCCAGTAC. Protein product: CASGTINQDTQY. In full, the CDR3 reads CASGTINQDTQYF.

This clone was detected only a few times. Germline and genes: mouse. Read coverage stops 1 residue before the CDR3 terminus; the germline J gene supplies the remainder. V usage is TRBV16 and J usage is TRBJ2-5; 9 nucleotides line up with TRBD2. Germline CDR1 reads SGHSA; CDR2 reads FRNQAP. The trim removed 5 bases at V and 6 bases at J, leaving 6 bases unmatched. This CDR3 is 14 amino acids long. This CDR3 reads CASSQDWGWDTQYF. The part of the CDR3 DNA that was read is TGTGCAAGCAGCCAGGACTGGGGCTGGGACACCCAGTAC. The variable domain in full, completed from reference TRBV16 and TRBJ2-5, reads NAGVIQTPRHKVTGKGQEATLWCEPISGHSAVFWYRQTIVQGLEFLTYFRNQAPIDDSGMPKERFSAQMPNQSHSTLKIQSTQPQDSAVYLCASSQDWGWDTQYFGPGTRLLVL.

With respect to this clone: All gene names here are mouse names. The sequenced part of the CDR3 DNA is TGTGGTGCCCGAGCGCTGGGGACCTATGAACAGTAC. Translating gives CGARALGTYEQY. The entire CDR3 sequence reads CGARALGTYEQYF. The genes are TRBV20 and TRBJ2-7, with D perhaps matching TRBD2 (6 bases). The CDR3 end lies 1 residue beyond the end of the read and is filled in from the germline J gene. This CDR3 spans 13 amino acids. V lost 6 bases and J lost 2, with 14 bases in between. CDR1 and CDR2 (germline): GFQATS, STVNSAI.

In the case of this clone: These gene names are mouse names. Read sequence stops 1 residue before the CDR3 end, and the germline J gene provides the missing end. The chain employs TRBV19 and TRBJ2-4; D possibly corresponds to TRBD2 (6 bases). V lost 5 bases, J lost 2 bases, and 9 bases lay in between. Germline CDR1 is FNHDT and CDR2 is SITEND (reference sequence). This CDR3 is 13 amino acids long. CDR3 DNA (partial): TGTGCCAGCAGCCGACTGGATCAAAACACCTTGTAC. Translating it yields CASSRLDQNTLY. The whole CDR3 is CASSRLDQNTLYF.

As for this clone: The genes and germline here are from mouse. The missing CDR3 end, 1 residue past where the read stops, is filled in from the germline J gene. This sequence joins TRBV20 and TRBJ2-4; D is possibly TRBD2 (5 bases). The germline CDR1 and CDR2 sequences are GFQATS and STVNSAI. V lost 0 bases, J lost 0 bases, and 7 bases lay in between. The length of the CDR3 is 14 residues. The sequenced CDR3 bases are TGTGGTGCTAGGGATTGGACTAGTCAAAACACCTTGTAC. Translated, it gives CGARDWTSQNTLY. In full, the CDR3 is CGARDWTSQNTLYF.

Of note for this clone: The gene symbols are mouse symbols. With the read ending 1 residue before the CDR3 end, the germline J gene is used to fill in that end. V and J are TRBV12-2 and TRBJ2-3; D gene unclear. Deletions cut 0 bases from V and 0 bases from J, with 3 bases between. The CDR3 extends over 13 amino acids. CDR1 SGHLS and CDR2 HYDKME come from the germline V gene. CDR3 DNA (partial): TGTGCCAGCTCTCTCGAAAGTGCAGAAACGCTGTAT. Translation: CASSLESAETLY. The CDR3 in its entirety is CASSLESAETLYF.

In regard to this clone: Any gene name here is a mouse gene name. The CDR3 end is not reached by the read, which stops 1 residue before it; the germline J gene fills it in. The chain recombines TRBV2 with TRBJ1-4; tentatively, D is TRBD1 (6 bases). Trimming cost V 0 bases and J 0 bases, with 8 bases left between them. CDR1 is LGHNA, CDR2 YSYQKL, per germline. This CDR3 spans 16 amino acids. The CDR3 sequence is CASSQDGGLSNERLFF. The part of the CDR3 DNA that was read is TGTGCCAGCAGCCAAGATGGGGGGCTTTCCAACGAAAGATTATTT.

This clone was recorded once. The gene names given are mouse names. Read sequence stops 1 residue before the CDR3 end, and the germline J gene provides the missing end. The genes are TRBV5 and TRBJ1-4; 10 bases match TRBD1. Germline assignment: CDR1 LGHNA and CDR2 YNLKQL (reference sequence). CDR3 length equals 14 residues. V lost 4 bases, J lost 7 bases, and 3 bases stayed unmatched. CDR3 DNA (partial): TGTGCCAGCAGCCGGGACAGGGGAGGCGAAAGATTATTT. Translation: CASSRDRGGERLF. The entire CDR3 protein is CASSRDRGGERLFF.

Comments on this clone: Gene names denote mouse genes. Read data end 1 residue before the CDR3 end; the end is taken from the germline J gene. The J gene is TRBJ2-5, the V gene TRBV23; TRBD2 is the table's D call and was not checked against the DNA. Looked up from germline, CDR1 is KGHTA and CDR2 is FQNQQP. CDR3 size: 13 residues. The CDR3: CSSSDWDQDTQYF. CDR3 DNA, as far as it was read: TGCTCCAGCAGTGACTGGGACCAAGACACCCAGTAC.

This clone came up a few times. Gene names are the mouse ones. The read comes to an end 1 residue before the CDR3 does, leaving the germline J gene to fill in the end. V is TRBV12-1 and J is TRBJ1-1; D is undetermined. The germline CDR1 and CDR2 sequences are SGHSN and HYEKVE. Trimming took 2 bases from V and 4 from J, leaving 10 bases between them. The CDR3 sequence is 13 residues long. The CDR3 loop is CASSRAGGTEVFF. CDR3 bases read: TGTGCCAGCTCTCGGGCGGGTGGCACAGAAGTCTTC.

On this clone: Gene names follow the mouse nomenclature. The observed sequence ends 1 residue before the CDR3 terminus, with the missing tail filled in from the germline J gene. V gene TRBV13-1 combines with J gene TRBJ2-7; 8 nucleotides align to TRBD2. This CDR3 is 13 amino acids long. Germline trimming cut 3 bases from V and 4 bases from J; bases unmatched to any gene: 3. Germline V gene lookup returns CDR1 NSHNY and CDR2 SYGAGN. The sequenced CDR3 bases are TGTGCCAGCAGTGTGGGGGGGTCGTATGAACAGTAC. Translation gives CASSVGGSYEQY. The entire CDR3 protein is CASSVGGSYEQYF.

With respect to this clone: Mouse gene names and germline throughout. Read sequence stops 1 residue before the CDR3 end, and the germline J gene provides the missing end. V usage is TRBV31 and J usage is TRBJ2-7; 10 bases agree with TRBD2. Germline CDR1 GKSSPN, CDR2 SITVG. J was trimmed by 4 bases and V by 0 bases; bases with no gene match: 6. CDR3 length: 15 amino acids. The covered CDR3 bases are TGTGCCTGGAGTCTAGGGGGGACTGGGGAGTATGAACAGTAC. This encodes CAWSLGGTGEYEQY. The full-length CDR3 reads as CAWSLGGTGEYEQYF. The full variable domain, with the rest looked up from reference TRBV31 and TRBJ2-7, is AQTIHQWPVAEIKAVGSPLSLGCTIKGKSSPNLYWYWQATGGTLQQLFYSITVGQVESVVQLNLSASRPKDDQFILSTEKLLLSHSGFYLCAWSLGGTGEYEQYFGPGTRLTVL.

As for this clone: Genes and germline come from the mouse. The read stops 1 residue short of the end of the CDR3; the missing end is completed from the germline J gene. The chain combines TRBV3 with TRBJ2-5, with 11 bases identical to TRBD2. This CDR3 is built from 15 residues. Germline-derived CDR1 and CDR2 are SNHLY and FYNGKV (reference sequence). J gave up 9 bases and V 5 bases, and 10 bases lay outside the gene matches. Incomplete CDR3 DNA: TGTGCCAGCAGCAACGGACTGGGGGGATCCGTGACCCAGTAC. Its translation is CASSNGLGGSVTQY. The CDR3 in full is CASSNGLGGSVTQYF.

About this clone itself: Gene names follow the mouse nomenclature. This chain's CDR3 is CASSGTGEVFF. The covered CDR3 bases are TGTGCTAGCAGCGGGACAGGAGAAGTCTTC. The chain has TRBV29 and TRBJ1-1, with 8 bases that match TRBD1. The read ends 1 residue before the CDR3 terminus; that terminus is restored from the germline J gene. Germline CDR1 MSHET, CDR2 SYDVDS. CDR3 length: 11 residues. The ends lost 6 bases at V and 7 bases at J; junction bases unmatched: 1.

In regard to this clone: Each gene name is a mouse one. The CDR3 end is not reached by the read, which stops 1 residue before it; the germline J gene fills it in. The chain carries TRBV19 and TRBJ1-6; no clear D. TRBJ1-6 has ORF status, its function being uncertain. The CDR3 sequence is 15 residues long. V lost 1 base and J lost 2, with 7 bases in between. From germline, CDR1 is FNHDT and CDR2 SITEND (reference sequence). The part of the CDR3 DNA that was read is TGTGCCAGCAGTATACGTGGGGCCTATAATTCGCCCCTCTAC. Translating it yields CASSIRGAYNSPLY. The CDR3 in its entirety is CASSIRGAYNSPLYF.